This entry describes one T cell receptor beta chain. Its target is not known. This entry comes from a study of T cells in Graves' hyperthyroidism and ophthalmopathy. Findings and limits, study-wide: In the blood, most expanded thyroid clonotypes above 0.001 appeared as well.

Authors of the study amplified TCR beta CDR3 regions from RNA transcripts. TCR CDR3 underwent first-round RT-PCR with the HTBI primer set. From the multiplex PCR reads, TCRdb called clonotypes with MiXCR, one entry per CDR3 protein. The repertoire holds 450,000 to 650,000 distinct CDR3 sequences, with 17% as singletons. Looked up from germline, CDR1 is SGHVS and CDR2 is FNYEAQ. V was clipped by 3 bases and J by 2 bases; unmatched bases: 7. The CDR3 is 18 residues long. This chain joins TRBV7-6 and TRBJ2-3; TRBD2 aligns across 14 bases. This receptor was taken from a woman younger than 35 with Graves' ophthalmopathy. The material sequenced was blood. As DNA, the CDR3 is TGTGCCAGCAGCTTGACGCCGGGACTAGCGGGAGACACAGATACGCAGTATTTT. Translation: CASSLTPGLAGDTDTQYF.